Each of the 19 T cell receptor beta chains below was sequenced from the same sample in a study of blood T cells in healthy people across ages. With a J-beta primer mix and a sample-barcoded 5' primer, a second PCR ran about 7 to 12 cycles. MiXCR, run by TCRdb on the 5' RACE reads, gives a single entry per CDR3 protein. This table holds 500,000 to 650,000 distinct CDR3 sequences, around a quarter found once. These data also featured in a second study, about T cells of mothers and their children.

The sequenced sample was blood. The receptor set was obtained from a boy aged 2 to 9 in good health.

This clonotype was seen a few times. The CDR3 loop reads CATSAYGVSTDTQYF. The CDR3 DNA reads TGTGCCACTTCTGCCTACGGGGTTAGCACAGATACGCAGTATTTT. This chain links TRBV10-3 with TRBJ2-3; possible D gene TRBD2, 5 bases. The germline CDR1 and CDR2 sequences are ENHRY and SYGVKD. CDR3 length: 15 residues. Trimming removed 10 bases at V and 0 bases at J, with 17 bases between.

This clonotype was counted between two and nine times. The chain has TRBV27 and TRBJ1-2; no definite D call. Between the trimmed V and J ends, which lost 5 bases and 8 bases, there was a span of 15 bases. CDR1 and CDR2 (germline): MNHEY, SMNVEV (reference sequence). The CDR3 is made up of 13 amino acids. CDR3 in DNA: TGTGCCAGCAGTGGATCAGGTTTAGGCGGCTACACCTTC. Protein: CASSGSGLGGYTF.

The V call is TRBV20-1, the J call TRBJ2-1, with unresolved D. This CDR3 region has 14 residues. V was clipped by 2 bases and J by 9 bases, with 17 bases between them. From germline, CDR1 is DFQATT and CDR2 SNEGSKA (reference sequence). CDR3 coding DNA: TGCAGTGCTAGAACCAGCAGCCCGGCGTCTGAGCAGTTCTTC. This codes for CSARTSSPASEQFF.

The chain carries TRBV6-2 or TRBV6-3 and TRBJ2-5, with D possibly being TRBD1 or TRBD2 (5 bases each). This CDR3 is built from 20 residues. Between the trimmed V and J ends, which lost 2 bases and 0 bases, there was a span of 25 bases. Germline V lookup: CDR1 MNHEY, CDR2 SVGEGT. As DNA, the CDR3 is TGTGCCAGCAGTTACCCTCTAAGCTTCCGGGACCTGCTTAACCAAGAGACCCAGTACTTC. Its translation: CASSYPLSFRDLLNQETQYF.

This clonotype was observed a few times. The chain employs TRBV7-9 and TRBJ2-5; D is uncertain. Germline V gene lookup returns CDR1 SEHNR and CDR2 FQNEAQ (reference sequence). The CDR3 consists of 14 residues. V lost 2 bases to trimming and J lost 1 base, with 8 bases between them. CDR3 in amino acids: CASSLKGSQETQYF. The CDR3 bases are TGTGCCAGCAGCTTAAAAGGCAGCCAAGAGACCCAGTACTTC. Filled out from reference TRBV7-9 and TRBJ2-5, the complete variable domain reads DTGVSQNPRHKITKRGQNVTFRCDPISEHNRLYWYRQTLGQGPEFLTYFQNEAQLEKSRLLSDRFSAERPKGSFSTLEIQRTEQGDSAMYLCASSLKGSQETQYFGPGTRLLVL.

This clonotype turned up a few times. This chain links TRBV7-2 with TRBJ2-5, with TRBD2 matching 7 bases. Judging by the DNA end, TRBJ2-1 fits better; the J call may be wrong. CDR3 size: 16 residues. Germline values: CDR1 SGHTA, CDR2 FQGNSA. CDR3 loop: CASSLTARAGPNEQFF. CDR3 coding DNA: TGTGCCAGCAGCTTAACGGCTAGAGCGGGGCCTAATGAGCAGTTCTTC.

V gene TRBV29-1 combines with J gene TRBJ1-1, with D uncertain. Germline V CDR1 and CDR2: SQVTM, ANQGSEA. This CDR3 comprises 11 residues. The ends were cut back, 1 base at V and 6 bases at J, with 6 bases in the middle. The CDR3 sequence: CSVEGVSEAFF. In nucleotides, the CDR3 is TGCAGCGTTGAAGGGGTATCTGAAGCTTTCTTT.

This clonotype was seen at least ten times. The J gene is TRBJ2-6, the V gene TRBV4-1; TRBD2 aligns across 10 bases. Germline V gene data show CDR1 as MGHRA and CDR2 as YSYEKL. J gave up 4 bases and V 3 bases, and 12 bases lay outside the gene matches. There are 19 residues in the CDR3. CDR3 protein: CASSHLGLADRTGANVLTF. The CDR3 bases are TGCGCCAGCAGCCACCTAGGACTAGCGGACCGAACAGGGGCCAACGTCCTGACTTTC.

This clonotype has a handful of counts. The V gene is TRBV20-1, the J gene TRBJ2-3; weak D call: TRBD1 (6 bases). The CDR3 covers 15 residues. Germline V gene sequence: CDR1 DFQATT, CDR2 SNEGSKA (reference sequence). Trimming shortened V by 6 bases and J by 2 bases, and 18 bases separated the two germline ends. As DNA, the CDR3 is TGCAGTGCGCCAGCCTCAGGACAGACCACAGATACGCAGTATTTT. This codes for CSAPASGQTTDTQYF.

V is TRBV9 and J is TRBJ1-6, with TRBD1 matching 8 bases. The germline V gene has CDR1 SGDLS and CDR2 YYNGEE. This CDR3 is 15 amino acids long. With V trimmed by 0 bases and J by 8 bases, 4 bases remained unmatched. The CDR3 loop is CASSVASGGDSPLHF. Written as DNA, the CDR3 is TGTGCCAGCAGCGTAGCTTCAGGGGGCGATTCACCCCTCCACTTT.

This clonotype was detected a few times. The chain couples TRBV9 to TRBJ1-1; D is undetermined. Trimming left V 4 bases short and J 1 base short, with 14 bases between. Germline loops: CDR1 SGDLS, CDR2 YYNGEE. The CDR3 spans 15 residues. The CDR3 nucleotides read TGTGCCAGCAGCCCTAGTGAGGGAGGGAACACTGAAGCTTTCTTT. Translated: CASSPSEGGNTEAFF. Full variable domain (missing parts from reference TRBV9 and TRBJ1-1): DSGVTQTPKHLITATGQRVTLRCSPRSGDLSVYWYQQSLDQGLQFLIQYYNGEERAKGNILERFSAQQFPDLHSELNLSSLELGDSALYFCASSPSEGGNTEAFFGQGTRLTVV.

This clonotype was detected a few times. The J gene is TRBJ2-2, the V gene TRBV12-3 or TRBV12-4; D possibly matches TRBD1 or TRBD2 (5 bases each). V was trimmed by 1 base and J by 4 bases, leaving 13 bases between them. The CDR3 is 16 amino acids. CDR3 protein: CASSLVGTLITGELFF. The CDR3 DNA is TGTGCCAGCAGTTTAGTGGGGACCCTTATCACCGGGGAGCTGTTTTTT.

This clonotype appeared once. The chain couples TRBV20-1 to TRBJ2-1; no firm D call. V was clipped by 0 bases and J by 0 bases, with 12 bases between them. Germline CDR1 and CDR2: DFQATT and SNEGSKA (reference sequence). The CDR3 extends over 16 amino acids. CDR3: CSARDGKKSSYNEQFF. The CDR3 region has the DNA TGCAGTGCTAGAGATGGAAAGAAGAGCTCCTACAATGAGCAGTTCTTC.

The rearrangement joins TRBV2 to TRBJ1-4; D possibly corresponds to TRBD1 (5 bases). The CDR3 totals 16 residues. The V and J ends lost 1 base and 5 bases respectively, with 14 bases between them. The V gene's germline CDR1 is SNHLY and CDR2 FYNNEI. In DNA form, the CDR3 reads TGTGCCAGCAGTGAAGAGGGGCAGACAGTAAATGAAAAACTGTTTTTT. It is translated as CASSEEGQTVNEKLFF.

The CDR3 DNA follows: TGTGCCAGCAGCCGCGGGGGGGGCGTTGGCTACACCTTC. This sequence encodes CASSRGGGVGYTF. The chain is built from TRBV12-3 or TRBV12-4 and TRBJ1-2; a weak D match, TRBD1 (6 bases). The CDR3 has 13 amino acids. V gave up 6 bases and J gave up 7 bases, with 15 bases separating them.

Regarding this clonotype: The junction shows a germline mismatch at one end, possibly a read error. The CDR3 DNA follows: TGCGCCACCAGTGATTTGAACTCTGAGTTCAATGAGCAGTTCTTC. It is translated as CATSDLNSEFNEQFF. The genes are TRBV24-1 and TRBJ2-1; no clear D gene. The CDR3 runs 15 residues. Per the germline V gene, CDR1 is KGHDR and CDR2 is SFDVKD.

This clonotype was seen only a few times. The chain uses TRBV7-2 and TRBJ1-4; 10 bases fit TRBD1. This CDR3 region has 15 residues. Germline V CDR1 and CDR2: SGHTA, FQGNSA. The V segment lost 2 bases and the J segment 8 bases; nucleotides outside the gene matches: 5. In nucleotides, the CDR3 is TGTGCCAGCAGCTTAAGGGGACAGGGGTCAGAAAAACTGTTTTTT. Its translation: CASSLRGQGSEKLFF. Variable domain in full (rest from reference TRBV7-2 and TRBJ1-4): GAGVSQSPSNKVTEKGKDVELRCDPISGHTALYWYRQSLGQGLEFLIYFQGNSAPDKSGLPSDRFSAERTGGSVSTLTIQRTQQEDSAVYLCASSLRGQGSEKLFFGSGTQLSVL.

This chain links TRBV20-1 with TRBJ2-1; 12 nucleotides match TRBD2. The J call could be wrong; TRBJ2-7 is a better fit for the DNA end. CDR1 and CDR2 (germline): DFQATT, SNEGSKA (reference sequence). This CDR3 region has 15 residues. The DNA of the CDR3 is TGCAGTGCTAGAGTACCCCTAGCGGGGGGGGGAGAGCAGTACTTC. Its protein is CSARVPLAGGGEQYF.

This clonotype occurred a few times. The chain is built from TRBV7-9 and TRBJ2-5; weak D call: TRBD1 (5 bases). With the DNA end fitting TRBJ2-7 better, the J assignment may be wrong. The CDR3 totals 12 residues. Germline values: CDR1 SEHNR, CDR2 FQNEAQ (reference sequence). The CDR3, as DNA: TGTGCCAGCAGCTTGACAGTGAACGAGCAGTACTTC. Its translation is CASSLTVNEQYF.